The 14 T cell receptor beta chains reported below all come from one sample, sequenced in a study of blood T cell repertoires in COVID-19. Clones were sequenced by immunoSEQ multiplex PCR, and TCRdb holds only the in-frame ones, with some missing. The profile covers 95,000 to 120,000 clones, with around 83% appearing a single time and approximately 5% taken by the ten largest. Sequencing used peripheral blood. Receptors were obtained from a woman in her sixties or seventies with COVID-19, enrolled during active disease.

The V gene is TRBV7-3, the J gene TRBJ1-4; D is possibly TRBD1 (5 bases). V shed 4 bases and J shed 4 bases, with 16 bases lying between them. CDR1 is SGHTA and CDR2 is FQGTGA in the germline V gene. This CDR3 comprises 16 residues. The CDR3 sequence: CASSSPGGRYNEKLFF. CDR3 DNA: TGTGCCAGCAGCTCCCCCGGGGGACGGTATAATGAAAAACTGTTTTTT.

This clone occurred once. V gene TRBV5-6 combines with J gene TRBJ1-2; 9 bases fit TRBD1. J was trimmed by 8 bases and V by 4 bases; bases with no gene match: 12. This CDR3 is built from 15 residues. Germline V gene sequence: CDR1 SGHDT, CDR2 YYEEEE. The DNA of the CDR3 is TGTGCCAGCAGCCTCCCTCCAGGGACAGGGTACGGCTACACCTTC. Its protein product is CASSLPPGTGYGYTF.

This clone occurred once. The CDR3: CASGADTQYF. The CDR3 DNA reads as TGTGCCAGCGGAGCAGATACGCAGTATTTT. The chain uses TRBV2 and TRBJ2-3; D uncertain. The length of the CDR3 is 10 residues. Trimming removed 8 bases at V and 4 bases at J, with 4 bases between. Germline-derived CDR1 and CDR2 are SNHLY and FYNNEI.

The chain uses TRBV12-3 or TRBV12-4 and TRBJ2-5; D ambiguous. This CDR3 is 13 amino acids long. The ends were cut back, 1 base at V and 5 bases at J, with 8 bases in the middle. CDR3 DNA sequence: TGTGCCAGCAGTTTAGGACTGGTGGAGACCCAGTACTTC. Translating it yields CASSLGLVETQYF.

The genes are TRBV7-9 and TRBJ2-5; D remains unclear. The V end was cut by 3 bases, the J end by 1 base, with 12 bases between. The CDR3 has 15 amino acids. CDR1 is SEHNR and CDR2 is FQNEAQ in the germline V gene (reference sequence). The CDR3 DNA sequence: TGTGCCAGCAGCTTTCTCGACACTCGCCAAGAGACCCAGTACTTC. It is translated as CASSFLDTRQETQYF.

The chain employs TRBV15 and TRBJ1-6; 9 bases line up with TRBD1. Germline lookup yields CDR1 LNHNV and CDR2 YYDKDF (reference sequence). V trimming: 6 bases; J trimming: 9 bases; junction bases outside the gene matches: 12. This CDR3 region has 16 residues. CDR3 loop: CATRGDSGTGSSPLHF. CDR3 nucleotides: TGTGCCACCAGAGGAGACTCCGGGACAGGGAGTTCACCCCTCCACTTT.

This chain connects TRBV15 to TRBJ1-3, with D uncertain. Germline CDR1 reads LNHNV; CDR2 reads YYDKDF (reference sequence). V lost 6 bases and J lost 0, with 12 bases in between. The CDR3 is 15 amino acids. CDR3 in amino acids: CATSPAIPSGNTIYF. In DNA, the CDR3 is TGTGCCACCAGTCCAGCGATCCCCTCTGGAAACACCATATATTTT.

V usage is TRBV5-1 and J usage is TRBJ1-5, with 8 bases that match TRBD1. V gave up 4 bases and J gave up 7 bases; unmatched junction bases: 7. The CDR3 covers 14 residues. CDR1 and CDR2 from the germline V gene are SGHRS and YFSETQ. In DNA, the CDR3 is TGCGCCAGCAGCGCCGACAGGGGAGGACAGCCCCAGCATTTT. It encodes CASSADRGGQPQHF.

This clone has just a few counts. The J gene is TRBJ2-7, the V gene TRBV5-1; the D gene is possibly TRBD1 (6 bases). Germline CDR1 is SGHRS and CDR2 is YFSETQ. The CDR3 is 14 residues long. V lost 4 bases, J lost 3 bases, and 14 bases lay in between. The DNA for the CDR3 is TGCGCCAGCAGCGCTGGGGACAAGCTCTACGAGCAGTACTTC. It is translated as CASSAGDKLYEQYF.

The CDR3 coding sequence is TGTGCCAGCAGCTTGTTCAGGGGGCAATCTAATGAAAAACTGTTTTTT. Its protein product is CASSLFRGQSNEKLFF. The rearrangement uses TRBV5-6 and TRBJ1-4; the match to TRBD1 covers 8 bases. The CDR3 is made up of 16 amino acids. J lost 3 bases, V lost 1 base, and 5 bases had no gene match. The germline gives CDR1 SGHDT, CDR2 YYEEEE.

This rearrangement joins TRBV9 to TRBJ2-1; 11 bases fit TRBD2. After removal of 4 bases from V and 2 bases from J, the junction contained 5 bases not matched to a gene. From germline, CDR1 is SGDLS and CDR2 YYNGEE. The CDR3 has 16 amino acids. CDR3 in DNA: TGTGCCAGCAGCCTAGTTAGCGGGGGGGCCTACAATGAGCAGTTCTTC. Translating it yields CASSLVSGGAYNEQFF.

Only a few counts were recorded for this clone. The chain is built from TRBV19 and TRBJ1-2, with 7 bases identical to TRBD1. The CDR3 runs 14 residues. Per the germline V gene, CDR1 is LNHDA and CDR2 is SQIVND (reference sequence). The trim removed 1 base at V and 7 bases at J, leaving 6 bases unmatched. This CDR3 reads CASSIGETGLGYTF. CDR3 sequence (DNA): TGTGCCAGTAGTATAGGGGAGACAGGGCTTGGCTACACCTTC.

This clone was seen more than once but under ten times. The same CDR3 arises from other DNA sequences in this sample as well. This rearrangement joins TRBV9 to TRBJ2-2; D uncertain. CDR1 and CDR2 from the germline V gene are SGDLS and YYNGEE. The CDR3 has 14 residues. Trimming cost V 0 bases and J 1 base, with 4 bases left between them. The CDR3 DNA sequence: TGTGCCAGCAGCGTAGTACAGAACACCGGGGAGCTGTTTTTT. This sequence encodes CASSVVQNTGELFF. The entire variable domain, with the rest obtained from reference TRBV9 and TRBJ2-2, is as follows: DSGVTQTPKHLITATGQRVTLRCSPRSGDLSVYWYQQSLDQGLQFLIQYYNGEERAKGNILERFSAQQFPDLHSELNLSSLELGDSALYFCASSVVQNTGELFFGEGSRLTVL.

The chain carries TRBV5-1 and TRBJ2-7; tentative D call: TRBD1 (6 bases). This CDR3 spans 11 amino acids. Germline CDR1 reads SGHRS; CDR2 reads YFSETQ. Trimming took 4 bases from V and 7 from J, leaving 9 bases between them. In nucleotides, the CDR3 is TGCGCCAGCAGCCAGGACAGAGAGCAGTACTTC. This sequence encodes CASSQDREQYF. Filled out from reference TRBV5-1 and TRBJ2-7, the complete variable domain reads KAGVTQTPRYLIKTRGQQVTLSCSPISGHRSVSWYQQTPGQGLQFLFEYFSETQRNKGNFPGRFSGRQFSNSRSEMNVSTLELGDSALYLCASSQDREQYFGPGTRLTVT.